Described below is a single T cell receptor beta chain sequence and its context. Its cognate antigen is unknown. This specimen belongs to a study of OX40 agonist ivuxolimab in advanced cancers. Study information: Six ivuxolimab dose levels, 0.01 to 10 mg/kg, were given intravenously every 2 weeks. Prior therapy, whether anti-PD-1, anti-PD-L1 or anti-CTLA-4, was allowed, and under 50% had some. Overall study results and limits: At 0.1-3.0 mg/kg, partial responders had clonal expansion among the lowest observed.

At cycle 4 day 1, cycle 7 day 1, and baseline, blood was sampled. Trimming at V came to 0 bases and at J to 2 bases, leaving 8 bases not matched to a gene. CDR3 size: 20 residues. Germline V gives CDR1 SGHDN, CDR2 FVKESK. Some clones are missing from TCRdb's copy, which holds only in-frame ones; the method was immunoSEQ multiplex PCR. The table records about 110,000 clones, 80% to 95% of them present only once. The receptor's source is an adult with an advanced solid tumor such as melanoma, head and neck, liver or kidney cancer. The sequencing here drew on CD4+ or CD8+ T cells sorted from blood, taken in a trial of the OX40 agonist ivuxolimab. The gene calls are TRBV14 and TRBJ2-3; 16 bases match TRBD2. The chain's CDR3 is CASSQDVPGTSGGATDTQYF. Written as DNA, the CDR3 is TGTGCCAGCAGCCAAGATGTTCCCGGGACTAGCGGGGGGGCCACAGATACGCAGTATTTT.